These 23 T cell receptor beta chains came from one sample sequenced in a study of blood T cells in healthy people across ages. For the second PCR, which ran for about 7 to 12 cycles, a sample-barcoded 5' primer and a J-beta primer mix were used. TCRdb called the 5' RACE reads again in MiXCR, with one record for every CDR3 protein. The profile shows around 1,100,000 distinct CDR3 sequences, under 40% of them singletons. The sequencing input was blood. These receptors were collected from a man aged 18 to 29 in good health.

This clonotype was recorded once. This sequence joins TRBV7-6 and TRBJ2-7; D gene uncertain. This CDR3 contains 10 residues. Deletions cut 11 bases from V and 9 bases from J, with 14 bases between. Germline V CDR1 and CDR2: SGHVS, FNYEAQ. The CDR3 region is CASAPAGQYF. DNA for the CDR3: TGTGCCTCCGCACCGGCAGGGCAGTACTTC.

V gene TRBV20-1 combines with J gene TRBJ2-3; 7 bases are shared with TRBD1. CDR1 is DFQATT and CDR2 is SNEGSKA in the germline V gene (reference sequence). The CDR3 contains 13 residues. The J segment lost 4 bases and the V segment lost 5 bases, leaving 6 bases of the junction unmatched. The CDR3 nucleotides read TGCAGTGCTGGAACCCAGGGGGCAGATACGCAGTATTTT. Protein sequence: CSAGTQGADTQYF.

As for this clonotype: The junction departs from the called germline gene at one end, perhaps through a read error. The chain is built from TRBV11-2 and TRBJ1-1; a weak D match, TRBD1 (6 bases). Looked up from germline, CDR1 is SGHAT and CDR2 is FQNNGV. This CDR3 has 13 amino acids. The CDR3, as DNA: TGCGCCAGCAGGTTATTATTGGACAGTTCAGCTTTCTTT. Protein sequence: CASRLLLDSSAFF.

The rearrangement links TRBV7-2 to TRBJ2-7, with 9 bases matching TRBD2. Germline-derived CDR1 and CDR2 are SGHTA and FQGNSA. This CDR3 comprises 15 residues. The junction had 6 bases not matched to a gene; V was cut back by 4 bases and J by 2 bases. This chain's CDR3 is CASSSQRGDTYEQYF. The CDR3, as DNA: TGTGCCAGCAGCTCCCAGCGGGGGGATACCTACGAGCAGTACTTC.

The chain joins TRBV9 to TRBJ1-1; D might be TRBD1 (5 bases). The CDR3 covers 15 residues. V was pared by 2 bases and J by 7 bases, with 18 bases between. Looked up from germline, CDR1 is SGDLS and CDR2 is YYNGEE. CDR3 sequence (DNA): TGTGCCAGCAGCGTTGGGACGAATGTAGGGGTTGAAGCTTTCTTT. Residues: CASSVGTNVGVEAFF.

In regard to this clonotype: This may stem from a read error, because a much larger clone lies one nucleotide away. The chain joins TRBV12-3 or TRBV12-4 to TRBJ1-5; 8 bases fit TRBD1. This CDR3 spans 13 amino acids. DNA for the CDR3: TGTGCCAGCGCTCAGGGGGCATGGCAGCCCCGGCATTTT. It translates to CASAQGAWQPRHF.

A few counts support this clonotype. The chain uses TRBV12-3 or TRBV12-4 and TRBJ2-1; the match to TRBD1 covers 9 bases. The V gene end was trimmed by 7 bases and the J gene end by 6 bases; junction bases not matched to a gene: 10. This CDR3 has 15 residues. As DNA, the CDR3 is TGTGCCAGCAATCCAACAGGGGGCGGGGCCAATGAGCAGTTCTTC. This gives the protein CASNPTGGGANEQFF.

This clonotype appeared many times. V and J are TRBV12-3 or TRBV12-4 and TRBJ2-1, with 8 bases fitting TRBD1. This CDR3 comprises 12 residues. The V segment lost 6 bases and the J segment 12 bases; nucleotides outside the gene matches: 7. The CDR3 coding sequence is TGTGCCAGCAGCTTCACGACAGGGGTGCAGTTCTTC. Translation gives CASSFTTGVQFF.

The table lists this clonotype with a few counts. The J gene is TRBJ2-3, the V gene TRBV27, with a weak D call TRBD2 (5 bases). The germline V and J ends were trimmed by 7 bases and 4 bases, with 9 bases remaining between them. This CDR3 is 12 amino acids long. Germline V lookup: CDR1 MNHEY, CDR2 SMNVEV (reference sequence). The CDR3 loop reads CASKRGADTQYF. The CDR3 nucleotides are TGTGCCAGCAAACGGGGTGCAGATACGCAGTATTTT.

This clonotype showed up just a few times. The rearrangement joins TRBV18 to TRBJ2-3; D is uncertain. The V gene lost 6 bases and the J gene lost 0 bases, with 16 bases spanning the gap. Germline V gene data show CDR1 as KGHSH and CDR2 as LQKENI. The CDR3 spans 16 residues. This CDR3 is CASSQNLVGSTDTQYF. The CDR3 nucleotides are TGTGCCAGCTCCCAAAATCTGGTTGGGAGCACAGATACGCAGTATTTT.

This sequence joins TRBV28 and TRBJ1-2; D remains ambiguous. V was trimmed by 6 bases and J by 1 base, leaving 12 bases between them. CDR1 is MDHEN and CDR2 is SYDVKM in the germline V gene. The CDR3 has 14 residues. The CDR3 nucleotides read TGTGCCAGCAGCATCAATGTGGGTAACTATGGCTACACCTTC. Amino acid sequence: CASSINVGNYGYTF.

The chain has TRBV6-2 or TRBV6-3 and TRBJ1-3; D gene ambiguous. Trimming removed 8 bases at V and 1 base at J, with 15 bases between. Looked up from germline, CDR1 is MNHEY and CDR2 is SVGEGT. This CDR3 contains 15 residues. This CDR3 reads CASGAGITSGNTIYF. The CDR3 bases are TGTGCCAGCGGAGCAGGAATCACTTCTGGAAACACCATATATTTT.

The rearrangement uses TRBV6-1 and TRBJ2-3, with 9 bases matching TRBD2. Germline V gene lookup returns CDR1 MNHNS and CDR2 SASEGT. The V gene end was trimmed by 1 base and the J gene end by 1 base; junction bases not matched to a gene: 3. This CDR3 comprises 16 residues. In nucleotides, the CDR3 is TGTGCCAGCAGTGAAGTGTTAGCGGGGGGCACAGATACGCAGTATTTT. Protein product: CASSEVLAGGTDTQYF.

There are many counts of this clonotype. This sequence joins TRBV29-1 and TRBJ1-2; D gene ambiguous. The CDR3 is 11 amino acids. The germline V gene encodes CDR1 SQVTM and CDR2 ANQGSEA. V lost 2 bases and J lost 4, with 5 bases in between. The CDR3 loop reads CSVEQAYGYTF. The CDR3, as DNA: TGCAGCGTTGAACAAGCCTATGGCTACACCTTC.

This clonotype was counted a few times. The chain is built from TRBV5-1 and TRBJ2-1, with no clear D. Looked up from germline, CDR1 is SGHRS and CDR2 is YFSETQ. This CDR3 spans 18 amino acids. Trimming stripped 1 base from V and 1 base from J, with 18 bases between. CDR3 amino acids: CASSLRSVAYPSYNEQFF. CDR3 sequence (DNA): TGCGCCAGCAGCTTGCGCTCCGTCGCCTATCCTTCCTACAATGAGCAGTTCTTC.

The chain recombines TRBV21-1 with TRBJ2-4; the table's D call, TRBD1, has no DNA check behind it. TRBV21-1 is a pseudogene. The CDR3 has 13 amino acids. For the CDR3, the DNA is TGTGCCAGCAGGGGACAGGGGTGGACCATTCAGTACTTC. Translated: CASRGQGWTIQYF.

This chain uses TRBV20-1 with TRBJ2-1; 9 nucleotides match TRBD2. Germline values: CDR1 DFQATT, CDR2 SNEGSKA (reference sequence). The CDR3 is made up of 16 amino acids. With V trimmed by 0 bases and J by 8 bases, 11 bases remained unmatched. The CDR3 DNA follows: TGCAGTGCTAGAGATCCTGGCGGGGGGGCCTTGGATGAGCAGTTCTTC. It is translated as CSARDPGGGALDEQFF.

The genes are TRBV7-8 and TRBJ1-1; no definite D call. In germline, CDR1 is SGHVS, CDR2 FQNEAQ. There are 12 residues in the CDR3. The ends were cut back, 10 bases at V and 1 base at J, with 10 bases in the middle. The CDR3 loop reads CAIRKGNTEAFF. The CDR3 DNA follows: TGTGCCATACGTAAGGGGAACACTGAAGCTTTCTTT. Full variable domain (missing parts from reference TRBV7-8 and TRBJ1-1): GAGVSQSPRYKVAKRGQDVALRCDPISGHVSLFWYQQALGQGPEFLTYFQNEAQLDKSGLPSDRFFAERPEGSVSTLKIQRTQQEDSAVYLCAIRKGNTEAFFGQGTRLTVV.

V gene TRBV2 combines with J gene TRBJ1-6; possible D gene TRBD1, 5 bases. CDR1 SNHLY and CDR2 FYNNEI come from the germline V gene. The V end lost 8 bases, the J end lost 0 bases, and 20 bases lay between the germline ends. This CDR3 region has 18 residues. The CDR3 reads CASGTSGTSSSYNSPLHF. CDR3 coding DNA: TGTGCCAGCGGAACCTCCGGGACTTCGAGCTCCTATAATTCACCCCTCCACTTT.

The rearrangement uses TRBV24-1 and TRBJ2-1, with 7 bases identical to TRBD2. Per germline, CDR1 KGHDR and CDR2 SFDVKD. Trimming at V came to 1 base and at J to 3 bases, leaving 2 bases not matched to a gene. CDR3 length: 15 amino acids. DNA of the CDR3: TGTGCCACCAGTGATTTCGGGGGGAACTACAATGAGCAGTTCTTC. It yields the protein CATSDFGGNYNEQFF.

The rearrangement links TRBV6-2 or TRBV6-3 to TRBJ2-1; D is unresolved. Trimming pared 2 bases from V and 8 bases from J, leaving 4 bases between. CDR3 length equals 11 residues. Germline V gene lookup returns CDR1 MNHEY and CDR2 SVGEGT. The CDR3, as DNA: TGTGCCAGCAGTTACGCAGATGAGCAGTTCTTC. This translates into CASSYADEQFF.

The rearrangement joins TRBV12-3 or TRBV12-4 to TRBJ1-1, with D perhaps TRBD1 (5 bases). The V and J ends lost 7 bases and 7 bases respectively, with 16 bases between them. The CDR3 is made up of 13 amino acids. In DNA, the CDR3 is TGTGCCAGCAACCCCGGGAGGGGAGGTGAAGCTTTCTTT. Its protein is CASNPGRGGEAFF.

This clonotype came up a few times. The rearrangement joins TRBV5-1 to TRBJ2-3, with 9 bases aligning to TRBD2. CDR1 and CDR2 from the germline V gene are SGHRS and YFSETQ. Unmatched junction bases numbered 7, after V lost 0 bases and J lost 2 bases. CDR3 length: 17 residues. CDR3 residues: CASSLVGSGGPTDTQYF. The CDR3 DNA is TGCGCCAGCAGCTTGGTGGGTAGCGGGGGACCCACAGATACGCAGTATTTT.